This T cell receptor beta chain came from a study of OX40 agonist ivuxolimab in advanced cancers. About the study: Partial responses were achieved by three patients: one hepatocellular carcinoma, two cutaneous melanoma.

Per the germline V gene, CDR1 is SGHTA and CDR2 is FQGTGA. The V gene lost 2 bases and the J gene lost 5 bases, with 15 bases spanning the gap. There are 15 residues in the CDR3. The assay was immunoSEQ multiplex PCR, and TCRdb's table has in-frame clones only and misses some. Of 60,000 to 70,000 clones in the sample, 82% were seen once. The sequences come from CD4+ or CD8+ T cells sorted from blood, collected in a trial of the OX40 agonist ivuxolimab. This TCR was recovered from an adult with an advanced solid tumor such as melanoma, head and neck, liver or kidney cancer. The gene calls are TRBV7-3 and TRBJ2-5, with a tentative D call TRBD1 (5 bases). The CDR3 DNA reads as TGTGCCAGCAGCTTAGTCTCTGGGGCTGGGGAGACCCAGTACTTC. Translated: CASSLVSGAGETQYF.